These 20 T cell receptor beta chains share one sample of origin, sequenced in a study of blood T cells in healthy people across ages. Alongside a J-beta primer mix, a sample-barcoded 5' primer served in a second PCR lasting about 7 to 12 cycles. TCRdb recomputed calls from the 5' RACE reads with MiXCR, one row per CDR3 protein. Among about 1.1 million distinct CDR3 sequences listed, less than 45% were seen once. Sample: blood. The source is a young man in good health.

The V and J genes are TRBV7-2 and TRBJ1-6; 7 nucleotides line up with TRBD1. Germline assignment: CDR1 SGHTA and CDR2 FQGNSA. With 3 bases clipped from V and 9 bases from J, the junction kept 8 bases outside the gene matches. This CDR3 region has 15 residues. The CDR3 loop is CASSFGAGGVSPLHF. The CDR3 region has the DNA TGTGCCAGCAGCTTTGGGGCAGGGGGGGTTTCACCCCTCCACTTT.

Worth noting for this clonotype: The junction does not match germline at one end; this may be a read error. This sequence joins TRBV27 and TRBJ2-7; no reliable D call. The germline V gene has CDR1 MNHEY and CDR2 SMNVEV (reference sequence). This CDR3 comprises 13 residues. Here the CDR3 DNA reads TGTGCCAGCATTTTAGCTTCGGGCTACGAGCAGTACTTC. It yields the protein CASILASGYEQYF.

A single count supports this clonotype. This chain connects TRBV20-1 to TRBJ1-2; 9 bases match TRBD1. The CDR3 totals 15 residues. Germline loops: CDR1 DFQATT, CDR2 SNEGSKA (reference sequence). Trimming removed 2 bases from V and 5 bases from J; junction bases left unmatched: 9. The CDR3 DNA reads TGCAGTGCTAGACCCAAACAGGGGGCGCGTTATGGCTACACCTTC. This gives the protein CSARPKQGARYGYTF.

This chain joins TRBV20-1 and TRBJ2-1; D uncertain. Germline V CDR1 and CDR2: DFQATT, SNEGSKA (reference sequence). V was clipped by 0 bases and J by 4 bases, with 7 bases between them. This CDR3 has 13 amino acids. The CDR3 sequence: CSARDPVYNEQFF. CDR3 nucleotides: TGCAGTGCTAGAGATCCAGTGTACAATGAGCAGTTCTTC.

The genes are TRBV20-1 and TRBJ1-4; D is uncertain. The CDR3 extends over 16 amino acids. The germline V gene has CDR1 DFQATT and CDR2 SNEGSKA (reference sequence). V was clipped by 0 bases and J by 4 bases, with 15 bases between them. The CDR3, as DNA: TGCAGTGCTAGAGATCGTGTCAGCTCGTTTAATGAAAAACTGTTTTTT. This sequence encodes CSARDRVSSFNEKLFF.

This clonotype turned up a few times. CDR3: CASSSEHLSGGDTQYF. CDR3 nucleotides: TGTGCCAGCAGCTCCGAGCACCTTAGCGGGGGGGATACGCAGTATTTT. V gene TRBV7-2 combines with J gene TRBJ2-3, with 10 bases that match TRBD2. The germline gives CDR1 SGHTA, CDR2 FQGNSA. The CDR3 contains 16 residues. The J segment lost 6 bases and the V segment lost 4 bases, leaving 10 bases of the junction unmatched. The entire variable domain, with the rest obtained from reference TRBV7-2 and TRBJ2-3, is as follows: GAGVSQSPSNKVTEKGKDVELRCDPISGHTALYWYRQSLGQGLEFLIYFQGNSAPDKSGLPSDRFSAERTGGSVSTLTIQRTQQEDSAVYLCASSSEHLSGGDTQYFGPGTRLTVL.

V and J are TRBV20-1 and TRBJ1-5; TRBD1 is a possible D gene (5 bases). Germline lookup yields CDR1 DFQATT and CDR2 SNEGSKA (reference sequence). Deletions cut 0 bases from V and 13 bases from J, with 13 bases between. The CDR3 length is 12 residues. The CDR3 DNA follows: TGCAGTGCTAGAGAAAGCCCGGGGCCTCAGCATTTT. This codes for CSARESPGPQHF.

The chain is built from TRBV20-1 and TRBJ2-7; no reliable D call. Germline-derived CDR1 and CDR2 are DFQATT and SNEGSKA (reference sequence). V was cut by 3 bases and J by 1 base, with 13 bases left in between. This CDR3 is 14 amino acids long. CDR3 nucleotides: TGCAGTGCTAGCTCGGCGGTAGAGTCCTACGAGCAGTACTTC. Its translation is CSASSAVESYEQYF.

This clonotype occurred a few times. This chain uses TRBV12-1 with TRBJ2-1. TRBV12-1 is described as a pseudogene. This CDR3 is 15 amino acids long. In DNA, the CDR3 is TGTGCCAGCACCCCACGACAGGGCTCCTACAATGAGCAGTTCTTC. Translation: CASTPRQGSYNEQFF.

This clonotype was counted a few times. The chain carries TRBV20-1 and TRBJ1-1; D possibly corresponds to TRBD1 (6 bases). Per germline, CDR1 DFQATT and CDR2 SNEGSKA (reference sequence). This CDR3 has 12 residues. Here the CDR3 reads CRAGHLNTEAFF. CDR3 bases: TGCAGGGCGGGACACCTGAACACTGAAGCTTTCTTT.

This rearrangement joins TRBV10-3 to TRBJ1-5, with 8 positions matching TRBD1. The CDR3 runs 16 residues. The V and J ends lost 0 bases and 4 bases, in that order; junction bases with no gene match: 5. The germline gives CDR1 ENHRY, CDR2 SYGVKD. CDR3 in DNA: TGTGCCATCAGTGAGTCTGGACAGGGTGTTAATCAGCCCCAGCATTTT. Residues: CAISESGQGVNQPQHF.

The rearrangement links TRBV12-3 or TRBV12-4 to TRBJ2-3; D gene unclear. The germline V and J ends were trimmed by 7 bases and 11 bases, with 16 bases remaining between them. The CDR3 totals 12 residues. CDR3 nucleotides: TGTGCCAGCACCCTGGCTGGAGATGTGCAGTATTTT. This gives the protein CASTLAGDVQYF.

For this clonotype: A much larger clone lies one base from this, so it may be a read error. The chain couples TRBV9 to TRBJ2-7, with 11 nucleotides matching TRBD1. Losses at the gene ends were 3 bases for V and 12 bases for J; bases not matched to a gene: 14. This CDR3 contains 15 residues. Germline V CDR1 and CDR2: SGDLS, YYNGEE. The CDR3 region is CASSGDRGFQETRYF. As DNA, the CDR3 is TGTGCCAGCAGCGGGGACAGGGGGTTTCAAGAGACCCGGTACTTC.

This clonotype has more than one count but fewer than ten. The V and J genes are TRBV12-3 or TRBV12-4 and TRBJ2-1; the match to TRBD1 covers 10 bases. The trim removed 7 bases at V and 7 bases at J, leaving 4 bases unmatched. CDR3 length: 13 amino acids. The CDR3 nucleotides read TGTGCCAGCACCCCGGGACAGGGGAATGAGCAGTTCTTC. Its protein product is CASTPGQGNEQFF.

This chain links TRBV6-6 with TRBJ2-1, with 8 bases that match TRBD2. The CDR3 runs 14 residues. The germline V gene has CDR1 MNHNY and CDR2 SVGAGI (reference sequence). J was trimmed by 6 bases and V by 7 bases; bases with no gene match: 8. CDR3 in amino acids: CASIRTSSGNEQFF. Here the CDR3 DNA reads TGTGCCAGCATTAGGACTAGCTCTGGCAATGAGCAGTTCTTC.

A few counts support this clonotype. DNA for the CDR3: TGTGCCAGCAGTAGAATAGCGGGATTGAACACCGGGGAGCTGTTTTTT. Residues: CASSRIAGLNTGELFF. V usage is TRBV6-2 or TRBV6-3 and J usage is TRBJ2-2, with 8 bases aligning to TRBD2. From germline, CDR1 is MNHEY and CDR2 SVGEGT. There are 16 residues in the CDR3. V dropped 5 bases and J dropped 1; count of bases not matched to a gene: 6.

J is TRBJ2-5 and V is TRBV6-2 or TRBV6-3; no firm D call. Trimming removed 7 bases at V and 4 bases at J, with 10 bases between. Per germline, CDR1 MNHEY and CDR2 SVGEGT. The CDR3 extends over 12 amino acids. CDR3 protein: CASKTALETQYF. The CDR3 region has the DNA TGTGCCAGCAAAACTGCGTTAGAGACCCAGTACTTC.

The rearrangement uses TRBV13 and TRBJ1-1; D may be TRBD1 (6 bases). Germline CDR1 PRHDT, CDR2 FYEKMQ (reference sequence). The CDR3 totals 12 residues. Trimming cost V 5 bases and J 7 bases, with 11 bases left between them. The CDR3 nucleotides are TGTGCCAGCAGCCCCCAGGGGTGTGAAGCTTTCTTT. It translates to CASSPQGCEAFF.

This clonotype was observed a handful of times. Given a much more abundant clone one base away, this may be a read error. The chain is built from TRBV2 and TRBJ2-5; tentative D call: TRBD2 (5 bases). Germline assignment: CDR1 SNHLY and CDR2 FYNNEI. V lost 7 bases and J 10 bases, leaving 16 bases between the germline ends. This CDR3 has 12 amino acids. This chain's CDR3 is CASMSFRDNQYF. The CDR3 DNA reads TGTGCCAGCATGTCCTTCCGGGATAACCAGTACTTC.

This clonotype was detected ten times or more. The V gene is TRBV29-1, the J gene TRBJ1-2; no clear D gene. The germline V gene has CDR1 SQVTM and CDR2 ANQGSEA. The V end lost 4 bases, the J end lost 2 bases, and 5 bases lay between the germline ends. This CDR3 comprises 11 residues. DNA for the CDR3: TGCAGCGTTGCCGGGAACTATGGCTACACCTTC. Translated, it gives CSVAGNYGYTF. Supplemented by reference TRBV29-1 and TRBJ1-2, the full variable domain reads SAVISQKPSRDICQRGTSLTIQCQVDSQVTMMFWYRQQPGQSLTLIATANQGSEATYESGFVIDKFPISRPNLTFSTLTVSNMSPEDSSIYLCSVAGNYGYTFGSGTRLTVV.